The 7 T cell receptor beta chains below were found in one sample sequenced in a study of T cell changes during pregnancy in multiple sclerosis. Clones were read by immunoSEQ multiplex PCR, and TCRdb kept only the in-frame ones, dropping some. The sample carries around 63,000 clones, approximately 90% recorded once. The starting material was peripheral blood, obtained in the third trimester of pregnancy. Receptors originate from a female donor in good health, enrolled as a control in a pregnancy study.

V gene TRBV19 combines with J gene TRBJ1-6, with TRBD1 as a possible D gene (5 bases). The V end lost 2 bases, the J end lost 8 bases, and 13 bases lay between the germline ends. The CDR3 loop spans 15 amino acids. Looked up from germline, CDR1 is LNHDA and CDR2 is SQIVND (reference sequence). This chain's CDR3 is CASSISGNVDSPLHF. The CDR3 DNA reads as TGTGCCAGTAGTATATCAGGGAATGTAGATTCACCCCTCCACTTT.

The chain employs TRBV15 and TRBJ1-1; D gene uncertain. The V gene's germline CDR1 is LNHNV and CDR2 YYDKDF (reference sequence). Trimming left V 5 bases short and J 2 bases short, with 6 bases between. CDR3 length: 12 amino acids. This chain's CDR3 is CATSQVNTEAFF. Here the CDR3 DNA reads TGTGCCACCAGCCAGGTTAACACTGAAGCTTTCTTT.

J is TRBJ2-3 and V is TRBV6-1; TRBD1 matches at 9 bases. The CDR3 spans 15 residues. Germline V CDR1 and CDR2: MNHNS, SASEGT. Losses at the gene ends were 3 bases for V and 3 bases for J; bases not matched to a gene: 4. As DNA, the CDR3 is TGTGCCAGCAGTGAGTTACAGGGGGCTACAGATACGCAGTATTTT. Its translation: CASSELQGATDTQYF.

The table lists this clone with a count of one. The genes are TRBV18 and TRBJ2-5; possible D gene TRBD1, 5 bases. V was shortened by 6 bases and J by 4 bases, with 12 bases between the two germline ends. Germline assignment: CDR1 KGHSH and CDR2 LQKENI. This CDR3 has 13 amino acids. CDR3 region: CASSSGQGETQYF. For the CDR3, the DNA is TGTGCCAGCTCTTCCGGTCAGGGAGAGACCCAGTACTTC.

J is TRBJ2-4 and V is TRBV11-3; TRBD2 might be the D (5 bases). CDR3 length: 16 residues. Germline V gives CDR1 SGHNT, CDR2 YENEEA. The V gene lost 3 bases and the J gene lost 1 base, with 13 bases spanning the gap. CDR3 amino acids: CASSLRGSEAKNIQYF. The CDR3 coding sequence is TGTGCCAGCAGCTTGAGAGGGAGCGAGGCCAAAAACATTCAGTACTTC. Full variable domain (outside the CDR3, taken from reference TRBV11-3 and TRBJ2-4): EAGVVQSPRYKIIEKKQPVAFWCNPISGHNTLYWYLQNLGQGPELLIRYENEEAVDDSQLPKDRFSAERLKGVDSTLKIQPAELGDSAVYLCASSLRGSEAKNIQYFGAGTRLSVL.

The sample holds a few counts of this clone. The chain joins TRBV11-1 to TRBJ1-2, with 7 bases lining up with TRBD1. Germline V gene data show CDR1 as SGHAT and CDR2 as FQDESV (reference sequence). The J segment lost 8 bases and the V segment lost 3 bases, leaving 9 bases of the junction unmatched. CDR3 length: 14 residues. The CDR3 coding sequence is TGTGCCAGCAGCTTCGTTACAGGGGAGGAAGGCTACACCTTC. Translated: CASSFVTGEEGYTF.

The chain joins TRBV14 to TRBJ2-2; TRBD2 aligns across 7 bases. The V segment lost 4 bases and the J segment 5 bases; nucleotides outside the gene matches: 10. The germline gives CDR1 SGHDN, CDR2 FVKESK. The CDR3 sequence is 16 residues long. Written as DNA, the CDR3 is TGTGCCAGCAGCCCCTACCTCGGGGGGACTACCGGGGAGCTGTTTTTT. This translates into CASSPYLGGTTGELFF.